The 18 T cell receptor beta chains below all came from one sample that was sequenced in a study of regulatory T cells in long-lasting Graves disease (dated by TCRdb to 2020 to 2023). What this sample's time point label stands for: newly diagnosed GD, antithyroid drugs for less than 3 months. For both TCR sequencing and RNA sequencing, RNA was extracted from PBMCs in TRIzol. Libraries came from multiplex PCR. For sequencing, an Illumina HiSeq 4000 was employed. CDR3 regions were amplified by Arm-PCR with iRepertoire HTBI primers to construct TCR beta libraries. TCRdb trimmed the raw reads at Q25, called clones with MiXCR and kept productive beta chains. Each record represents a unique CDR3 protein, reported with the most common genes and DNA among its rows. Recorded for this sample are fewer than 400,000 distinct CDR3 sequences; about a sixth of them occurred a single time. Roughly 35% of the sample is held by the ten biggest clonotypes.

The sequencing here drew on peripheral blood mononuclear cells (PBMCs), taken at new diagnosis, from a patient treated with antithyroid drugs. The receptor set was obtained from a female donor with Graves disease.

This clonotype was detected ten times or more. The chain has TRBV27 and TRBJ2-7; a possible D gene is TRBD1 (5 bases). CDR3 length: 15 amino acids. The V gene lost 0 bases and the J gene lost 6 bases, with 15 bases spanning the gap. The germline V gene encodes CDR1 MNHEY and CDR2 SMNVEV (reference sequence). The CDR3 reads CASSLSGEVVREQYF. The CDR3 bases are TGTGCCAGCAGTTTATCAGGGGAAGTGGTACGCGAGCAGTACTTC.

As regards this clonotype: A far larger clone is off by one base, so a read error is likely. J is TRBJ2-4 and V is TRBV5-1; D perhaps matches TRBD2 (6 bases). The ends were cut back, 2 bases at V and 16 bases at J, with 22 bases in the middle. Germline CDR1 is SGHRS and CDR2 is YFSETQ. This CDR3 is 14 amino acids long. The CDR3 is CASSFAGGREEHYF. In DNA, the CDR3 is TGCGCCAGCAGCTTCGCGGGCGGTAGGGAGGAGCACTACTTC. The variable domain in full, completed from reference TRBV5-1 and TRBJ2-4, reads KAGVTQTPRYLIKTRGQQVTLSCSPISGHRSVSWYQQTPGQGLQFLFEYFSETQRNKGNFPGRFSGRQFSNSRSEMNVSTLELGDSALYLCASSFAGGREEHYFGAGTRLSVL.

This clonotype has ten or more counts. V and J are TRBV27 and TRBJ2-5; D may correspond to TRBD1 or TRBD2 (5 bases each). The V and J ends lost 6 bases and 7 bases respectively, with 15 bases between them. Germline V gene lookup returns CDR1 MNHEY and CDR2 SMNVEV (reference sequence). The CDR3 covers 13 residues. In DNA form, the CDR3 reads TGTGCCAGCAGCATGGGACCCCCGGGGACCCAGTACTTC. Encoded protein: CASSMGPPGTQYF.

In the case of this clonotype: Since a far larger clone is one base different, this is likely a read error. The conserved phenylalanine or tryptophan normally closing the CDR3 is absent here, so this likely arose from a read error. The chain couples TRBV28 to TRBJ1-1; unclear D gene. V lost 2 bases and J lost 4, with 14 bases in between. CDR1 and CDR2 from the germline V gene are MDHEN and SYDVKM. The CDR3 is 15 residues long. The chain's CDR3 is CASSLRPLTSTEAFL. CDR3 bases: TGTGCCAGCAGTTTACGTCCACTGACCAGCACTGAAGCTTTCCTT.

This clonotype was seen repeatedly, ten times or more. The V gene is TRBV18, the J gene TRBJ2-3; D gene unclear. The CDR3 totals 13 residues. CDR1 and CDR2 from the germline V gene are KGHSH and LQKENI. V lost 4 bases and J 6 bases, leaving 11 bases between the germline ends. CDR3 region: CASSLKPLDTQYF. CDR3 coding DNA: TGTGCCAGCTCACTAAAGCCTTTGGATACGCAGTATTTT.

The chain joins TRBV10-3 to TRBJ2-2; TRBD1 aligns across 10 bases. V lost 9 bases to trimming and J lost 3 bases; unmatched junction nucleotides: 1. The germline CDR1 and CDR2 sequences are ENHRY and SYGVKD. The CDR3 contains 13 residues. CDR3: CAIGTGDTGELFF. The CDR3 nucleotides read TGTGCCATAGGGACAGGGGACACCGGGGAGCTGTTTTTT.

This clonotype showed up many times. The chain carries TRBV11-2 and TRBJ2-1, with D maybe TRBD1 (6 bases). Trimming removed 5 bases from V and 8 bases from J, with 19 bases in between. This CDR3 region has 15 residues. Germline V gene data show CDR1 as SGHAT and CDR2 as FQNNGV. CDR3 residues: CASSPGKGGTDEQFF. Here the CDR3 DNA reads TGTGCCAGCAGCCCGGGCAAAGGGGGTACCGATGAGCAGTTCTTC.

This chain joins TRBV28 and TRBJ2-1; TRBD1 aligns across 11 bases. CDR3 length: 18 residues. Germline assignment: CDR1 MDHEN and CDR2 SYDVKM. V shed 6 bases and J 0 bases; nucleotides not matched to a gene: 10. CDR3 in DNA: TGTGCCAGCAGCCAGAGGACAGGGGGCCGGAGCTCCTACAATGAGCAGTTCTTC. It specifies CASSQRTGGRSSYNEQFF. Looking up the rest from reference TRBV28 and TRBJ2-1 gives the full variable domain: DVKVTQSSRYLVKRTGEKVFLECVQDMDHENMFWYRQDPGLGLRLIYFSYDVKMKEKGDIPEGYSVSREKKERFSLILESASTNQTSMYLCASSQRTGGRSSYNEQFFGPGTRLTVL.

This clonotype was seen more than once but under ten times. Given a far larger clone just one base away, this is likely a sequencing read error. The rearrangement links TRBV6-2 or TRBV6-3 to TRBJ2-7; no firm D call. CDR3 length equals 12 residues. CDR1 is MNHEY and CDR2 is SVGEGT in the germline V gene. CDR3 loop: CASSDTSYEQHF. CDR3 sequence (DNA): TGTGCCAGCAGTGATACATCCTACGAGCAGCACTTC.

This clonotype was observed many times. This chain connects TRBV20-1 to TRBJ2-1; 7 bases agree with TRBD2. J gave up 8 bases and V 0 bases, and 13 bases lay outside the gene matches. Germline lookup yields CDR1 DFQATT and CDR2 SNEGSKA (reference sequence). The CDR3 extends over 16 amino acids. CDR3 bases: TGCAGTGCTAGAGATTTAGCGGGTCGATCATTAGATGAGCAGTTCTTC. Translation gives CSARDLAGRSLDEQFF.

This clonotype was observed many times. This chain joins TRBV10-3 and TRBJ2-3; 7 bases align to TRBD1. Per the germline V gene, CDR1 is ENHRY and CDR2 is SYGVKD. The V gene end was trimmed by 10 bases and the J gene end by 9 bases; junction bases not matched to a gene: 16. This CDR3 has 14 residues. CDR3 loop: CATAGTASSGTQYF. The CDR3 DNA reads TGTGCCACCGCCGGGACAGCGAGCTCAGGCACGCAGTATTTT.

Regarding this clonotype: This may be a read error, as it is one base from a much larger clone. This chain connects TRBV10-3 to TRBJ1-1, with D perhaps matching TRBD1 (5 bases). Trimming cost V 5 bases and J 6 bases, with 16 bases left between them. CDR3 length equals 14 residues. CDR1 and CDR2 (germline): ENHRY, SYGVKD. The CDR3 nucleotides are TGTGCCATCAGTTACTCGGGGGGAGTAGCTGAAGCTTTCTTT. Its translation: CAISYSGGVAEAFF.

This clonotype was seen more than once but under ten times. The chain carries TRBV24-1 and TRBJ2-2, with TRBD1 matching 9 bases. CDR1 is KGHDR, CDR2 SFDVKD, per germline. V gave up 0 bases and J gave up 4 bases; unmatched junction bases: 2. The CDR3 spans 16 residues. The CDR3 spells CATSDLGTGITGELFF. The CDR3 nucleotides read TGTGCCACCAGTGATTTGGGGACAGGGATCACCGGGGAGCTGTTTTTT.

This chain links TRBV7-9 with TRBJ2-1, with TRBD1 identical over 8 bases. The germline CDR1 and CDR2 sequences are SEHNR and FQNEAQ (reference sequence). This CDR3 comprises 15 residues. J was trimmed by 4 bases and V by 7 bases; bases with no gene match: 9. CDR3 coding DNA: TGTGCCAGCACCAACACGGGACAGGTGTACAATGAGCAGTTCTTC. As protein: CASTNTGQVYNEQFF.

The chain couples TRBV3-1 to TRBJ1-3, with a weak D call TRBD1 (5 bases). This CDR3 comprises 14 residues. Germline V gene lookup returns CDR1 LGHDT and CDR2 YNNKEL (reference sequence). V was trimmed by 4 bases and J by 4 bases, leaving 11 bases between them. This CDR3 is CASSLGTAGNTIYF. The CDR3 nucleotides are TGTGCCAGCAGCCTTGGGACTGCAGGAAACACCATATATTTT. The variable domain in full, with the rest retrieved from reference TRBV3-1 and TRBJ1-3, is DTAVSQTPKYLVTQMGNDKSIKCEQNLGHDTMYWYKQDSKKFLKIMFSYNNKELIINETVPNRFSPKSPDKAHLNLHINSLELGDSAVYFCASSLGTAGNTIYFGEGSWLTVV.

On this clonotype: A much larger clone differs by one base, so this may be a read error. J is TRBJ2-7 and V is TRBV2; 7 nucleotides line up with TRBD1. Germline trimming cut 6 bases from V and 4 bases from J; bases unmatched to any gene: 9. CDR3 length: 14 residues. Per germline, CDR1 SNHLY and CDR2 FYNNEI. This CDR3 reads CASSLGQRAYEQYF. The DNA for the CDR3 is TGTGCCAGCAGCTTGGGACAGAGAGCTTACGAGCAGTACTTC.

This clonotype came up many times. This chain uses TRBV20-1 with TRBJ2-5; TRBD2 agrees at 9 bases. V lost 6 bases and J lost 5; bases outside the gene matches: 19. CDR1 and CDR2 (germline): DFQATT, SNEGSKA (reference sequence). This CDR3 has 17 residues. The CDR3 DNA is TGCAGTGCCCCACCTCGTCCTGGTAGCGGGAGCGCGGAGACCCAGTACTTC. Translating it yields CSAPPRPGSGSAETQYF.

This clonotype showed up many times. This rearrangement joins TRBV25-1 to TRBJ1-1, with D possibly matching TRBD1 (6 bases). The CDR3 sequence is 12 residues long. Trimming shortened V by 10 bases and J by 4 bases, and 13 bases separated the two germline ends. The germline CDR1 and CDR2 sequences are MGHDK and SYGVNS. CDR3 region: CATWGGATEAFF. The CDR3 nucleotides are TGTGCCACTTGGGGGGGGGCCACTGAAGCTTTCTTT.